These 3 T cell receptor beta chains were all obtained from the same sample, sequenced in a study of cytomegalovirus exposure and HLA in healthy donors. This PCR relied on a set of 60 Vbeta primers and 13 Jbeta primers. Here immunoSEQ multiplex PCR was the method, and the copy in TCRdb shows in-frame clones only, minus some. The profile shows 93,000 or so clones, more than 75% of them singletons. Sequencing was carried out using PBMCs. The receptor set was obtained from a woman aged 18-29 years in good health and CMV-seropositive.

The chain is built from TRBV15 and TRBJ1-6; maybe TRBD1 (5 bases). The CDR3 contains 15 residues. V gave up 1 base and J gave up 6 bases, with 10 bases separating them. Germline V gene data show CDR1 as LNHNV and CDR2 as YYDKDF (reference sequence). The CDR3 coding sequence is TGTGCCACCAGCAGAGTGGCGGGGGGTAATTCACCCCTCCACTTT. Its translation is CATSRVAGGNSPLHF.

In its sample, this clone was seen once. This rearrangement joins TRBV19 to TRBJ2-3; 10 bases fit TRBD2. From germline, CDR1 is LNHDA and CDR2 SQIVND (reference sequence). J gave up 4 bases and V 6 bases, and 7 bases lay outside the gene matches. This CDR3 is 15 amino acids long. In DNA, the CDR3 is TGTGCCAGTAGCCCTCTAGCGGGGGCTTCAGATACGCAGTATTTT. Protein: CASSPLAGASDTQYF.

The rearrangement joins TRBV28 to TRBJ1-4; TRBD1 aligns across 9 bases. Germline lookup yields CDR1 MDHEN and CDR2 SYDVKM. V was clipped by 4 bases and J by 2 bases; unmatched bases: 11. This CDR3 comprises 18 residues. The CDR3 DNA reads as TGTGCCAGCAGTTCGACCGGGACAGGGTTAGGGACTAATGAAAAACTGTTTTTT. Translated, it gives CASSSTGTGLGTNEKLFF.